The T cell receptor (beta chain) described here comes from a study of T cell responses to AZD1222 COVID-19 vaccine. The assay was immunoSEQ multiplex PCR, and TCRdb's table has in-frame clones only and misses some. This repertoire shows some 150,000 clones, approximately 85% found once; its top ten account for around 8%. Material: peripheral blood, obtained on day 0 of AZD1222 vaccination. This TCR was sampled from an adult in good health.

The CDR3, as DNA: TGCGCCAGCAGTCGTCTAGCGGGGGATGGTCAAGAGACCCAGTACTTC. This translates into CASSRLAGDGQETQYF. This chain links TRBV5-1 with TRBJ2-5; 10 nucleotides align to TRBD2. The CDR3 is 16 amino acids. Trimming removed 5 bases from V and 2 bases from J; junction bases left unmatched: 9. Germline V gene lookup returns CDR1 SGHRS and CDR2 YFSETQ.